This T cell receptor (beta chain) emerged from a study of type 1 regulatory T cells. Study context: This in vitro CD4 product, T-allo10, is enriched for Tr1 cells and alloantigen-specific.

Trimming shortened V by 3 bases and J by 3 bases, and 9 bases separated the two germline ends. CDR3 length equals 14 residues. In germline, CDR1 is SGHRS, CDR2 YFSETQ. Each CDR3 protein is one row after TCRdb ran MiXCR on the reads. The table has 90,000 to 100,000 distinct CDR3 sequences, about 28% seen once. This TCR derives from a human donor in good health. Specimen: CD4+ T cells, either the whole sample or a sorted fraction (not recorded which). V and J are TRBV5-1 and TRBJ2-2; D gene unclear. CDR3 bases: TGCGCCAGCAGCTCAACCGGGTACACCGGGGAGCTGTTTTTT. It specifies CASSSTGYTGELFF.